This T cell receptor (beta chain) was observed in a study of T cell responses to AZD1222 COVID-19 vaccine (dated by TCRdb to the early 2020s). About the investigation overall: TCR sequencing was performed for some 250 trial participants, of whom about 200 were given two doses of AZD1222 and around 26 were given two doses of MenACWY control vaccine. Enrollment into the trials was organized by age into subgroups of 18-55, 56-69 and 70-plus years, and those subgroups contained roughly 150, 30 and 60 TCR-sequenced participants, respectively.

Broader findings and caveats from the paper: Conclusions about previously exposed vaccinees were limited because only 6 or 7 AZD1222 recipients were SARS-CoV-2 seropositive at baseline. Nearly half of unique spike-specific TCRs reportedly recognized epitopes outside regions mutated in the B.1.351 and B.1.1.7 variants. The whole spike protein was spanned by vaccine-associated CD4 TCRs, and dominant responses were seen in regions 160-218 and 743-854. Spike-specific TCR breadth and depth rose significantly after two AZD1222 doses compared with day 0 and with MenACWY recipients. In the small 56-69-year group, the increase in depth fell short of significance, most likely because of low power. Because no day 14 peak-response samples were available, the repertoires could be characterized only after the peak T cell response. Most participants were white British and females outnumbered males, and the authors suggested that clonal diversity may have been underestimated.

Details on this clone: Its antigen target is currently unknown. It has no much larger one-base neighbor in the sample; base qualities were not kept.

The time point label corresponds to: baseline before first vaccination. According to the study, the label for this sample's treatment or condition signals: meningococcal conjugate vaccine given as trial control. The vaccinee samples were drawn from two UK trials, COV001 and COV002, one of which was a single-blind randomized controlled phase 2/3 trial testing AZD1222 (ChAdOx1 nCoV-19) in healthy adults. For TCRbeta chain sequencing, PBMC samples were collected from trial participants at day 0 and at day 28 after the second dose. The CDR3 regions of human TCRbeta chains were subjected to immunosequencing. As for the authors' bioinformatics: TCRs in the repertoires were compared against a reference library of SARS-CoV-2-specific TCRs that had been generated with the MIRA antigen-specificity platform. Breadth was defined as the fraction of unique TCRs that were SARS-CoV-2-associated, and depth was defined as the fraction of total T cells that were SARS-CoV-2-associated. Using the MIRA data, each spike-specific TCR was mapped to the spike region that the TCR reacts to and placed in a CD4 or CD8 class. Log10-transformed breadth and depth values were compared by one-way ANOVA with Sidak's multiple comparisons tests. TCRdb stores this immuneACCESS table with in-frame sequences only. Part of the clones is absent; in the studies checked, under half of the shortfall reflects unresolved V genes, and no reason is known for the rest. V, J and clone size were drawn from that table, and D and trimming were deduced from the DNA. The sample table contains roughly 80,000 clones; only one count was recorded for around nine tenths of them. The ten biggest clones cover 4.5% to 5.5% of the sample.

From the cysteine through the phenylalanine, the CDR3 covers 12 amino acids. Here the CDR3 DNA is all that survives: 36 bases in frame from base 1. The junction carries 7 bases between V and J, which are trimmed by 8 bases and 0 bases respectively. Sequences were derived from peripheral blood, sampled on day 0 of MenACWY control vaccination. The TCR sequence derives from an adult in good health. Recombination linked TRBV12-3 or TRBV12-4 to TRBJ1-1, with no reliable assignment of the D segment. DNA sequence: TGTGCCAGCCGCTTTGTGAACACTGAAGCTTTCTTT. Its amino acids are CASRFVNTEAFF.